The present T cell receptor (beta chain) was sequenced within a study of cytomegalovirus exposure and HLA in healthy donors. Background on the study: In a previous analysis, 100 million to 140 million unique TCR beta sequences were found from roughly 200 million T cells.

PCR amplification relied on 60 Vbeta primers (plus 13 Jbeta primers). Produced via immunoSEQ multiplex PCR; TCRdb's table is partial and in-frame only. This repertoire shows tens of thousands of clones, 80% found once; its top ten account for around 32%. As to this clone: Its specificity is not known.

Study-level points and caveats: Associated with HLA alleles at 0.05 false discovery rate in a later analysis were 16,951 TCR beta sequences. Evidence from a later analysis indicated that most CMV-associated TCR beta chains looked HLA-restricted.

Likely unrecorded immune exposures existed in these nominally healthy donors. The CDR3 runs to 16 residues. The V gene end was trimmed by 2 bases and the J gene end by 4 bases; junction bases not matched to a gene: 7. Germline CDR1 reads KGHSH; CDR2 reads LQKENI. Sequences were obtained from PBMCs. This receptor was obtained from a man aged 45-65 years in good health and CMV-seropositive. This chain joins TRBV18 and TRBJ2-5, with TRBD2 identical over 10 bases. CDR3 region: CASSPNSGRPGETQYF. The CDR3 bases are TGTGCCAGCTCACCAAATAGCGGGAGGCCTGGAGAGACCCAGTACTTC.